The rows below give T cell receptor beta chains drawn from one sample of a study of cytomegalovirus exposure and HLA in healthy donors. The protocol was immunoSEQ multiplex PCR, while the TCRdb copy is restricted to in-frame clones and leaves out a portion. The listing contains some 150,000 clones. The specimen sequenced was PBMCs. These receptors were obtained from a woman younger than 35 in good health and CMV-seronegative. CDR3s include the opening cysteine and the closing phenylalanine or tryptophan. The order of the fields is CDR3 protein, CDR3 DNA, D gene, V gene, J gene. The D gene is left open where the match is weak.

CASSQVLRGEETQYF	TGTGCCAGCAGTCAAGTCCTCAGGGGCGAGGAGACCCAGTACTTC	.	TRBV6-5	TRBJ2-5
CASSRSTDQPQHF	TGTGCCAGCAGTCGCTCGACTGATCAGCCCCAGCATTTT	.	TRBV27	TRBJ1-5
CASSQDSFSDRGAEAFF	TGCGCCAGCAGCCAAGATTCTTTCTCGGACAGGGGCGCTGAAGCTTTCTTT	TRBD1	TRBV4-1	TRBJ1-1
CASSDTKQGITDTQYF	TGTGCCAGCAGTGATACGAAACAGGGTATTACAGATACGCAGTATTTT	.	TRBV25-1	TRBJ2-3
CASSPNLDSYEQYF	TGTGCCAGCTCTCCTAACTTGGACTCGTACGAGCAGTACTTC	.	TRBV18	TRBJ2-7
CASSPTVPDGGTQYF	TGTGCCAGCAGCCCCACGGTCCCTGATGGTGGTACCCAGTACTTC	.	TRBV14	TRBJ2-5
CASSPEGPAGNQPQHF	TGTGCCAGCAGCCCCGAGGGCCCGGCGGGCAATCAGCCCCAGCATTTT	.	TRBV7-8	TRBJ1-5
CASSLNGSRDTQYF	TGTGCCAGCAGTTTAAACGGGAGTAGGGATACGCAGTATTTT	.	TRBV27	TRBJ2-3
CASNQQGSMYNEQFF	TGTGCCAGCAACCAACAGGGTAGCATGTACAATGAGCAGTTCTTC	.	TRBV7-9	TRBJ2-1
CASSQVGVYEQYF	TGTGCCAGCAGCCAAGTCGGGGTCTACGAGCAGTACTTC	.	TRBV14	TRBJ2-7